A selection of T cell receptor beta chains follows, all from one sample in a study of T cell changes during pregnancy in multiple sclerosis. The method was immunoSEQ multiplex PCR; TCRdb's version includes in-frame clones alone and lacks a portion of them. The data hold approximately 11,000 clones, with approximately 88% observed a single time. The sample here was CD8+ T cells from peripheral blood mononuclear cells, taken after pregnancy. These receptors originate from a female donor in good health, enrolled as a control in a pregnancy study. The conserved cysteine and the conserved F or W are not part of the CDR3 here.

ASSGTGRYSYEQY | TRBV5-1
ASSPGQGHTDTQY | TRBV11-2
ASSEAQGPEAF | TRBV28
ASDRVTLATEAF | TRBV2
ASSLPRDSYEQY | TRBV7-9
ASSLGTGGVSPVNGYT | TRBV11-2
ASGSGHLTQY | TRBV12-5
ASSTGQGTYEQY | TRBV7-8
ASSLLGLEAF | TRBV5-1
ASSQERPDTQY | TRBV4-2
ASSVSGTGLYEQY | TRBV7-3
AVQGLGSGNTIY | TRBV19
ASASDGTGELF | TRBV11-3
ASSLGLAGLNEQF | TRBV18
ASSLGQALGNYGYT | TRBV5-1
ASSFTRGQSNQPQH | TRBV7-9
ASSFIQGSGNTIY | TRBV5-6
ASSELGGGATDTQY | TRBV6-4
ASSLGGRAQETQY | TRBV5-1
ASTRTGRTDTQY | TRBV11-2
ASSYPYIGYEQY | TRBV5-5
ASSYSQALRHEKLF | TRBV6-5
ASSPMYWGQNTEAF | TRBV18
ASSLTWTSGNEQF | TRBV7-8
ATSRGIRENVNEQY | TRBV15
ASSLGAGERTGELF | TRBV7-9
ASKRQSSYEQY | TRBV2
ASSPTSGHNIQY | TRBV7-8
ASSQTSFSSETQY | TRBV14
ASSVGSGNYEQY | TRBV9
ASSSGDSHTGELF | TRBV6-5